Shown below are 18 T cell receptor beta chains from a single sample sequenced in a study of blood T cell repertoires in COVID-19. Libraries were prepared by immunoSEQ multiplex PCR; TCRdb keeps only in-frame clonotypes and omits some of them. Of tens of thousands of clones listed, 86% were seen once; the top ten hold around 5%. Material for sequencing was peripheral blood. The origin of the receptors is a man between 35 and 55 years old with active COVID-19.

This clone was seen only once. This rearrangement joins TRBV5-1 to TRBJ2-5; the match to TRBD1 covers 7 bases. The trim removed 0 bases at V and 2 bases at J, leaving 1 base unmatched. The CDR3 covers 14 residues. The germline V gene has CDR1 SGHRS and CDR2 YFSETQ. The chain's CDR3 is CASSLGQGQETQYF. In DNA form, the CDR3 reads TGCGCCAGCAGCTTGGGACAGGGACAAGAGACCCAGTACTTC.

The chain carries TRBV28 and TRBJ2-1; 10 bases are a match to TRBD2. V was pared by 5 bases and J by 4 bases, with 8 bases of the junction left unmatched. This CDR3 region has 16 residues. Germline assignment: CDR1 MDHEN and CDR2 SYDVKM. The CDR3 region is CASSGRTSGPYNEQFF. The CDR3 DNA reads as TGTGCCAGCAGTGGAAGGACTAGCGGTCCTTACAATGAGCAGTTCTTC.

The J gene is TRBJ2-3, the V gene TRBV27; TRBD2 is a possible D gene (6 bases). The V and J ends lost 6 bases and 3 bases respectively, with 19 bases between them. The CDR3 has 16 residues. Germline lookup yields CDR1 MNHEY and CDR2 SMNVEV (reference sequence). The CDR3 DNA follows: TGTGCCAGCAGCATACGCGGGACTCGAGGTACAGATACGCAGTATTTT. This sequence encodes CASSIRGTRGTDTQYF.

The genes are TRBV5-1 and TRBJ1-5; D remains unclear. In germline, CDR1 is SGHRS, CDR2 YFSETQ. Trimming removed 1 base at V and 3 bases at J, with 5 bases between. This CDR3 has 13 residues. CDR3 region: CASSLSLNQPQHF. The CDR3 DNA reads as TGCGCCAGCAGCTTGTCCCTCAATCAGCCCCAGCATTTT.

The chain links TRBV6-5 to TRBJ2-7; 10 nucleotides match TRBD1. The CDR3 extends over 15 amino acids. With V trimmed by 4 bases and J by 4 bases, 7 bases remained unmatched. Germline lookup yields CDR1 MNHEY and CDR2 SVGAGI. The CDR3 DNA follows: TGTGCCAGCAGTTCTCAGACAGGGGGCGAGTACGAGCAGTACTTC. It encodes CASSSQTGGEYEQYF.

Only one count was recorded for this clone. The V gene is TRBV5-1, the J gene TRBJ2-7; D possibly corresponds to TRBD1 (8 bases). Trimming pared 3 bases from V and 4 bases from J, leaving 17 bases between. The CDR3 consists of 15 residues. Germline V gene data show CDR1 as SGHRS and CDR2 as YFSETQ. CDR3 in DNA: TGCGCCAGCAGCTCCTCCGGACAGGGACTATACGAGCAGTACTTC. Its translation: CASSSSGQGLYEQYF.

The V and J genes are TRBV2 and TRBJ1-6; D ambiguous. CDR1 and CDR2 (germline): SNHLY, FYNNEI. Trimming cost V 1 base and J 6 bases, with 10 bases left between them. The CDR3 sequence is 15 residues long. CDR3 protein: CASSEDAVSNSPLHF. CDR3 bases: TGTGCCAGCAGTGAAGACGCCGTGAGTAATTCACCCCTCCACTTT.

The chain has TRBV4-1 and TRBJ2-2; D not resolved. CDR1 is MGHRA and CDR2 is YSYEKL in the germline V gene. This CDR3 contains 13 residues. V was shortened by 7 bases and J by 4 bases, with 10 bases between the two germline ends. DNA for the CDR3: TGCGCCAGCACCTACCACCCCACCGGGGAGCTGTTTTTT. Amino acid sequence: CASTYHPTGELFF.

V gene TRBV4-2 combines with J gene TRBJ2-4; possibly TRBD1 for D (5 bases). The germline V and J ends were trimmed by 5 bases and 6 bases, with 8 bases remaining between them. In germline, CDR1 is LGHNA, CDR2 YNFKEQ. CDR3 length equals 12 residues. The CDR3 nucleotides read TGTGCCAGCAGCTACGACAGAAACATTCAGTACTTC. Amino acid sequence: CASSYDRNIQYF.

The chain couples TRBV2 to TRBJ2-7; TRBD2 is a possible D gene (5 bases). Per the germline V gene, CDR1 is SNHLY and CDR2 is FYNNEI. The CDR3 extends over 9 amino acids. Trimming removed 10 bases from V and 4 bases from J, with 5 bases in between. The CDR3, as DNA: TGTGCCACGGGGTACGAGCAGTACTTC. Protein product: CATGYEQYF.

The rearrangement joins TRBV11-2 to TRBJ2-2, with a possible D match to TRBD1 (5 bases). The CDR3 is 15 residues long. CDR1 is SGHAT and CDR2 is FQNNGV in the germline V gene. The V end lost 5 bases, the J end lost 2 bases, and 12 bases lay between the germline ends. CDR3 sequence reads: CASSDNRPNTGELFF. The CDR3 DNA reads TGTGCCAGCAGCGACAACAGGCCTAACACCGGGGAGCTGTTTTTT.

The rearrangement links TRBV5-4 to TRBJ2-1, with 10 positions matching TRBD2. CDR3 size: 15 residues. The germline V gene has CDR1 SGHNT and CDR2 YYREEE (reference sequence). V lost 4 bases to trimming and J lost 2 bases; unmatched junction nucleotides: 3. The CDR3 DNA reads as TGTGCCAGCAGCGCCACTAGCGGGACCTACAATGAGCAGTTCTTC. Its protein product is CASSATSGTYNEQFF.

The CDR3 DNA is TGTGCCAGCACCCTAGTCGGGACTGCGAACACCGGGGAGCTGTTTTTT. Residues: CASTLVGTANTGELFF. The genes are TRBV5-6 and TRBJ2-2; D might be TRBD2 (6 bases). This CDR3 comprises 16 residues. V was clipped by 6 bases and J by 0 bases, with 15 bases between them. Germline values: CDR1 SGHDT, CDR2 YYEEEE.

This clone has a single count. The rearrangement uses TRBV3-1 (or the pseudogene TRBV3-2) and TRBJ2-3; the D is unclear. The CDR3 spans 12 residues. Germline V gene sequence: CDR1 LGHDT, CDR2 YNNKEL (reference sequence). With 6 bases removed from V and 0 bases from J, the gap between germline ends came to 4 bases. The CDR3, as DNA: TGTGCCAGCAGTCCTAGCACAGATACGCAGTATTTT. It translates to CASSPSTDTQYF.

The V call is TRBV30, the J call TRBJ2-7, with 11 bases that match TRBD2. This CDR3 region has 15 residues. CDR1 GTSNPN and CDR2 SVGIG come from the germline V gene (reference sequence). V was pared by 5 bases and J by 6 bases, with 12 bases of the junction left unmatched. Here the CDR3 reads CAWRRLAGNLPEQYF. The CDR3 bases are TGTGCCTGGCGACGACTAGCGGGGAACCTTCCCGAGCAGTACTTC.

The chain combines TRBV19 with TRBJ1-6; D remains ambiguous. V shed 3 bases and J shed 10 bases, with 10 bases lying between them. The germline gives CDR1 LNHDA, CDR2 SQIVND (reference sequence). The CDR3 has 13 amino acids. The CDR3 protein is CASSIAAKSPLHF. CDR3 sequence (DNA): TGTGCCAGTAGTATTGCGGCGAAATCACCCCTCCACTTT.

This clone came up once. The rearrangement uses TRBV7-2 and TRBJ1-2, with D possibly being TRBD1 (5 bases). Trimming removed 11 bases from V and 0 bases from J, with 13 bases in between. This CDR3 comprises 13 residues. Germline CDR1 and CDR2: SGHTA and FQGNSA. The CDR3 protein is CALAQGSNYGYTF. CDR3 DNA sequence: TGTGCCCTCGCCCAGGGTTCTAACTATGGCTACACCTTC.

The gene calls are TRBV15 and TRBJ2-7; TRBD2 matches 7 bases. Trimming removed 8 bases from V and 9 bases from J; junction bases left unmatched: 13. CDR3 length: 13 amino acids. Germline loops: CDR1 LNHNV, CDR2 YYDKDF (reference sequence). CDR3 residues: CATAGGRASRQYF. The CDR3 coding sequence is TGTGCCACCGCCGGAGGGAGGGCGTCTAGGCAGTACTTC. The variable domain in full, with the rest retrieved from reference TRBV15 and TRBJ2-7, is DAMVIQNPRYQVTQFGKPVTLSCSQTLNHNVMYWYQQKSSQAPKLLFHYYDKDFNNEADTPDNFQSRRPNTSFCFLDIRSPGLGDTAMYLCATAGGRASRQYFGPGTRLTVT.